The source of this TCR beta chain is a study of blood T cell repertoires in COVID-19. Participants spanned ages about 18 to 95 years and resided in about two dozen US areas. This CDR3 has 14 residues. Losses at the gene ends were 4 bases for V and 4 bases for J; bases not matched to a gene: 5. Germline V gene data show CDR1 as LNHDA and CDR2 as SQIVND (reference sequence). This clone was picked up one time. In the original processing: Amplification of reference gene primers provided the estimated nucleated cell counts. TCRdb's copy holds only in-frame clones and misses some; the assay was immunoSEQ multiplex PCR. Clone size and V and J calls were adopted from that table, with D and trimming inferred from the DNA. The sample includes 330,000 or so clones, roughly 86% of them seen just once.

This rearrangement joins TRBV19 to TRBJ1-2; 8 bases are shared with TRBD1. This receptor was obtained from a man aged 35 to 55 in a cohort exposed to, infected with or recovered from COVID-19 (not recorded which). The sequencing input was PBMCs or T cells enriched from blood (not recorded which). This CDR3 reads CASSNLDRVYGYTF. DNA for the CDR3: TGTGCCAGTAGTAACTTGGACAGGGTCTATGGCTACACCTTC.